This T cell receptor (beta chain) derives from a study of blood T cell repertoires in COVID-19. Study-wide background: PBMCs, B-cell-depleted T cells, or T cells provided the cDNA or gDNA that made up the material.

This table comes from immunoSEQ multiplex PCR, and its TCRdb copy is limited to in-frame clones, with some not included. The repertoire includes about 250,000 clones, 70% to 90% of them detected once, and around 9.8% sits in the top ten. The CDR3 has 13 amino acids. Trimming took off 4 bases at V and 7 bases at J, with 13 bases between the two ends. Germline CDR1 and CDR2: LGHDT and YNNKEL (reference sequence). This sequence originates from a woman aged 45 to 65 with acute COVID-19. The V gene is TRBV3-1 (or the pseudogene TRBV3-2), the J gene TRBJ1-2; a possible D gene is TRBD1 (5 bases). The sequencing input was PBMCs or T cells enriched from blood (not recorded which). CDR3 sequence: CASSPTGVGGYTF. CDR3 sequence (DNA): TGTGCCAGCAGCCCGACGGGGGTTGGTGGCTACACCTTC.